Reported below is one TCR beta chain. Its cognate antigen is unknown. The sample originates from a study of cytomegalovirus exposure and HLA in healthy donors. Study outcomes and limitations: TCR sequences were mostly rare, though some public TCRs occurred in many donors. The classifier, whose performance was assessed in both the original and validation cohorts, reportedly diagnosed cytomegalovirus status with high specificity and sensitivity. Later, an analysis found that TCR clusters from the first cohort tended to co-occur in the 120 validation repertoires.

This table comes from immunoSEQ multiplex PCR, and its TCRdb copy is limited to in-frame clones, with some not included. The table records around 71,000 clones, 94% of them present only once. The source material was PBMCs. The TCR was taken from a man aged 18 to 29 in good health and CMV-seropositive.

CDR3 in amino acids: CASSPPIQGPTNEKLFF. The CDR3 region has the DNA TGTGCCAGCTCACCACCAATACAGGGACCAACTAATGAAAAACTGTTTTTT. The chain combines TRBV18 with TRBJ1-4; a weak D match, TRBD1 (6 bases). Germline CDR1 and CDR2: KGHSH and LQKENI. This CDR3 spans 17 amino acids. V was cut by 0 bases and J by 0 bases, with 11 bases left in between. The full variable domain, with the rest looked up from reference TRBV18 and TRBJ1-4, is NAGVMQNPRHLVRRRGQEARLRCSPMKGHSHVYWYRQLPEEGLKFMVYLQKENIIDESGMPKERFSAEFPKEGPSILRIQQVVRGDSAAYFCASSPPIQGPTNEKLFFGSGTQLSVL.